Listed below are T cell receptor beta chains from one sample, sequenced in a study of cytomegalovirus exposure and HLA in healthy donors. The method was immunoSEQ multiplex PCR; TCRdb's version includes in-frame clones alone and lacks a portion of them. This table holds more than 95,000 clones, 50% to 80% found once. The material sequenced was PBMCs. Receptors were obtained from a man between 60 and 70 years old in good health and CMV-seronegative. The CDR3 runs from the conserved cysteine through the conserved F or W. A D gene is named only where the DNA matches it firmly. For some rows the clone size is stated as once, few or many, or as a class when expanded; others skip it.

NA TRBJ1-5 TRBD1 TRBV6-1 CASSQAGQGANQPQHF TGTGCCAGCAGTCAAGCTGGACAGGGGGCTAATCAGCCCCAGCATTTT
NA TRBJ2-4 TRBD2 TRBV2 CASIGSGLGVIIQYF TGTGCCAGCATAGGTTCTGGACTAGGAGTCATCATTCAGTACTTC
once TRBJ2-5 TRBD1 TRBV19 CASSTGQFNQETQYF TGTGCCAGTAGTACGGGACAGTTTAACCAAGAGACCCAGTACTTC
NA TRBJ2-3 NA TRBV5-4 CASSQVTSTDTQYF TGTGCCAGCAGCCAAGTTACTAGTACAGATACGCAGTATTTT
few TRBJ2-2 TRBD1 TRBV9 CASRNTGVNGELFF TGTGCCAGCAGGAATACAGGGGTGAACGGGGAGCTGTTTTTT
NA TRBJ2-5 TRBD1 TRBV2 CATDRGQETQYF TGTGCCACAGACAGGGGTCAAGAGACCCAGTACTTC
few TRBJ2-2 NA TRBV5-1 CASSPRQVTSTRGELFF TGCGCCAGCAGCCCCCGACAGGTTACCTCAACTCGTGGGGAGCTGTTTTTT
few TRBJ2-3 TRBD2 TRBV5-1 CASSLVPGASGSPGTDTQYF TGCGCCAGCAGCTTGGTCCCTGGGGCTAGCGGGAGTCCAGGAACAGATACGCAGTATTTT
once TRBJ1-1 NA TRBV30 CAWSVDLNTEAFF TGTGCCTGGAGTGTAGACTTGAACACTGAAGCTTTCTTT
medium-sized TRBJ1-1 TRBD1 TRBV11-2 CASGGQGGTEAFF TGTGCCAGCGGCGGACAGGGCGGCACTGAAGCTTTCTTT
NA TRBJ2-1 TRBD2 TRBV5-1 CASSLLPSGGYNEQFF TGCGCCAGCAGCTTGTTACCTAGCGGGGGCTACAATGAGCAGTTCTTC
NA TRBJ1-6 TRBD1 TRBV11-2 CASTKQSGGIDNPPLHF TGTGCCAGCACCAAGCAATCAGGGGGTATTGATAATCCACCCCTCCACTTT
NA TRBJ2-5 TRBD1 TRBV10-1 CASRDRAGETQYF TGCGCCAGCAGAGACAGGGCCGGGGAGACCCAGTACTTC
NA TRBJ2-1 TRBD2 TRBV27 CASRPFSGGAGYNEQFF TGTGCCAGCAGGCCCTTTAGCGGGGGGGCCGGTTACAATGAGCAGTTCTTC
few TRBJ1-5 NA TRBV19 CASSIVPGYHQPQHF TGTGCCAGTAGTATAGTTCCAGGGTATCATCAGCCCCAGCATTTT
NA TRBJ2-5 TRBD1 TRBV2 CASRGDRGQKETQYF TGTGCCAGCAGGGGGGACAGGGGCCAAAAAGAGACCCAGTACTTC
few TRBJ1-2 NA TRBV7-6 CASSFLLGASGIDHGYTF TGTGCCAGCAGCTTTCTTCTGGGGGCATCAGGGATCGATCATGGCTACACCTTC
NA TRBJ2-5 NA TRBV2 CASNKYRETQYF TGTGCCAGCAATAAATATCGGGAGACCCAGTACTTC
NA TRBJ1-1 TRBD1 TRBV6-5 CASSWGQGEAFF TGTGCCAGCAGTTGGGGACAGGGGGAAGCTTTCTTT
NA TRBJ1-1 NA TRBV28 CASSENSRTEAFF TGTGCCAGCAGCGAAAATTCCAGAACTGAAGCTTTCTTT
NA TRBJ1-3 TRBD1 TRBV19 CASSPPDRPPPNTIYF TGTGCCAGTAGTCCCCCGGACAGGCCGCCTCCGAACACCATATATTTT
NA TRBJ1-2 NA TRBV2 CASSEAGRNYGYTF TGTGCCAGCAGTGAAGCTGGGAGAAACTATGGCTACACCTTC
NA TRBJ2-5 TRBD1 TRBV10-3 CAIKGAQQETQYF TGTGCCATCAAGGGGGCCCAGCAAGAGACCCAGTACTTC
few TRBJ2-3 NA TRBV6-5 CASSYAGYRTDTQYF TGTGCCAGCAGTTATGCGGGGTACCGCACAGATACGCAGTATTTT
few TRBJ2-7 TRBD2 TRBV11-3 CASSLILAGFSSYEQYF TGTGCCAGCAGCTTAATTCTAGCGGGATTCAGCTCCTACGAGCAGTACTTC
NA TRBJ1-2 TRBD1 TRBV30 CACYRGRTRGYTF TGTGCCTGTTACAGGGGACGAACGAGGGGCTACACCTTC
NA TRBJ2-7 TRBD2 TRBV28 CASIQGGGPRYEQYF TGTGCCAGCATCCAAGGCGGGGGGCCGCGCTACGAGCAGTACTTC
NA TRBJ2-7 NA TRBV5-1 CASSAQGSSYEQYF TGCGCCAGCAGCGCCCAGGGGTCCAGCTACGAGCAGTACTTC
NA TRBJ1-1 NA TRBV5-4 CASTTGTRSANTEAFF TGTGCCAGCACCACTGGGACTCGTAGTGCGAACACTGAAGCTTTCTTT
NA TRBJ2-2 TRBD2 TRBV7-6 CASSLESSGGATGELFF TGTGCCAGCAGCTTAGAGTCCAGCGGGGGGGCCACCGGGGAGCTGTTTTTT
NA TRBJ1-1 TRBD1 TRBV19 CASKSTGTALFKMNTEAFF TGTGCCAGCAAATCTACCGGGACAGCCCTCTTTAAGATGAACACTGAAGCTTTCTTT
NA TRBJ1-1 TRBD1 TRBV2 CARGQGVMNTEAFF TGTGCCAGGGGACAGGGGGTGATGAACACTGAAGCTTTCTTT
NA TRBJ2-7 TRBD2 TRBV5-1 CASSLGEGHEQYF TGCGCCAGCAGCTTGGGGGAGGGCCACGAGCAGTACTTC
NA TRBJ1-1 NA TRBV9 CASSLDTGEAFF TGTGCCAGCAGCCTAGACACGGGTGAAGCTTTCTTT
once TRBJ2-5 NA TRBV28 CASSLPTAETQYF TGTGCCAGCAGTTTGCCGACAGCGGAGACCCAGTACTTC
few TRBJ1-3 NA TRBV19 CASTETASGNTIYF TGTGCCAGTACGGAGACAGCCTCTGGAAACACCATATATTTT
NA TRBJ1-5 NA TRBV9 CASSVEEFGNQPQHF TGTGCCAGCAGCGTAGAGGAGTTCGGCAATCAGCCCCAGCATTTT